This T cell receptor beta chain was identified during a study of Tregs in tolerant kidney transplant recipients. Study results and limitations: Tregs expanded with activated donor B cells seemed most donor-specific. In tolerant patients, donor-specific Tregs outgrew total Tregs, suggesting antigen-driven expansion. Nucleotide sequences could not be compared across some patients' samples due to primer changes.

The protocol was immunoSEQ multiplex PCR, while the TCRdb copy is restricted to in-frame clones and leaves out a portion. Among tens of thousands of clones listed, approximately 93% were seen once. Related graft donors supplied nonmyeloablative bone marrow transplants, and mixed chimerism was transient. Unstimulated regulatory T cells (CD4+CD25+CD127-), CD4+CD25- non-regulatory cells, CD4 and CD8 cells were FACS-sorted from thawed PBMCs. V was pared by 4 bases and J by 4 bases, with 4 bases of the junction left unmatched. Germline V lookup: CDR1 MNHEY, CDR2 SMNVEV (reference sequence). The CDR3 is 13 amino acids. As concerns this clone: The target antigen is unknown.

This receptor was taken from a human patient who received a combined kidney and bone marrow transplant. Some T cells may be supplied by the graft donor. The rearrangement links TRBV27 to TRBJ2-7, with 7 positions matching TRBD2. The sequencing here drew on CD4+ T cells from blood (PBMCs), taken 12 months after the transplant. The CDR3 DNA sequence: TGTGCCAGCAGTTCACTAGCGCCGTACGAGCAGTACTTC. Translation: CASSSLAPYEQYF.